The entry below gives a single T cell receptor (beta chain) sequence along with its context. The sample's treatment: oral pan-JAK inhibitor, 5-10 mg twice daily. RNA, once extracted, was reverse transcribed into cDNA for use as the sequencing template. Repertoires were generated with immunoSEQ multiplex PCR, while TCRdb's copy carries only in-frame clones and drops some. The data contain approximately 280,000 clones, nearly 60% of them singletons. The source of the sample is a study of CD8+ T cells in alopecia areata. Specimen: CD4+ T cells sorted from blood, collected at week 24, from a patient treated with tofacitinib. The TCR sequence derives from a human donor with alopecia areata.

The CDR3 coding sequence is TGTGCCAGCAGTCAGACAGGGAGCTCTGGGGCCAACGTCCTGACTTTC. It codes for CASSQTGSSGANVLTF. The chain recombines TRBV7-9 with TRBJ2-6; 7 nucleotides line up with TRBD1. The CDR3 runs 16 residues. Unmatched junction bases numbered 5, after V lost 6 bases and J lost 0 bases. The germline CDR1 and CDR2 sequences are SEHNR and FQNEAQ (reference sequence). The full variable domain, its missing parts supplied by reference TRBV7-9 and TRBJ2-6, is DTGVSQNPRHKITKRGQNVTFRCDPISEHNRLYWYRQTLGQGPEFLTYFQNEAQLEKSRLLSDRFSAERPKGSFSTLEIQRTEQGDSAMYLCASSQTGSSGANVLTFGAGSRLTVL.